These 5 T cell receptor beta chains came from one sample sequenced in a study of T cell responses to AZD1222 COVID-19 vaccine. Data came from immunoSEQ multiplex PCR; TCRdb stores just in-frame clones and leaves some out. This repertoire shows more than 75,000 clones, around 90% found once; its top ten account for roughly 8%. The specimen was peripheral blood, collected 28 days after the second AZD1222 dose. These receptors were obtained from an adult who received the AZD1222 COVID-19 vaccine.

This CDR3 reads CAITNGDGVEDEQFF. CDR3 DNA: TGTGCCATCACCAATGGAGACGGGGTGGAGGATGAGCAGTTCTTC. This chain joins TRBV10-3 and TRBJ2-1; a possible D gene is TRBD2 (5 bases). The CDR3 length is 15 residues. Germline V lookup: CDR1 ENHRY, CDR2 SYGVKD. The ends were cut back, 7 bases at V and 8 bases at J, with 21 bases in the middle.

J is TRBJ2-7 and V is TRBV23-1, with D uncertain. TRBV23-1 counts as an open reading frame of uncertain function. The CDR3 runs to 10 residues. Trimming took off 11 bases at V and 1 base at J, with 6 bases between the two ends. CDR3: CALGSYEQYF. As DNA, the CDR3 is TGCGCCCTAGGATCCTACGAGCAGTACTTC.

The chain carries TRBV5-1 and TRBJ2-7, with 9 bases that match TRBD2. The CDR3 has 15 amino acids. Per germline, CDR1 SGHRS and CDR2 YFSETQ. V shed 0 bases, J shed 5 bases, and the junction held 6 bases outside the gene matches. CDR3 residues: CASSLEGLAANEQYF. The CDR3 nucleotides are TGCGCCAGCAGCTTGGAGGGACTAGCAGCTAACGAGCAGTACTTC.

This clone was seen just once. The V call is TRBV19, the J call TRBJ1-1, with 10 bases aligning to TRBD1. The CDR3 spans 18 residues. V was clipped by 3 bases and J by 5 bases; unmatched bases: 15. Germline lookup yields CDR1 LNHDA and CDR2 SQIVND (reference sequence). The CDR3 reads CASSITGPGTGETTEAFF. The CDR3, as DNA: TGTGCCAGTAGTATTACCGGTCCCGGGACAGGGGAAACGACTGAAGCTTTCTTT.

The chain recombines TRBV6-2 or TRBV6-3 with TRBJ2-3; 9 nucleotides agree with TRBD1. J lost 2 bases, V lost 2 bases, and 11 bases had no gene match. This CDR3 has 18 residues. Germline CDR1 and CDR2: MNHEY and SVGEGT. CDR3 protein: CASSYVSGTGWVTDTQYF. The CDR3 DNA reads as TGTGCCAGCAGTTACGTGTCCGGGACAGGGTGGGTCACAGATACGCAGTATTTT.